This passage covers 21 T cell receptor beta chains from one sample sequenced in a study of CD8+ T cells in alopecia areata. In each case, RNA was isolated and then reverse transcribed into cDNA as the sequencing template. Profiled with immunoSEQ multiplex PCR; TCRdb holds only in-frame clones, not every one. The table records roughly 190,000 clones, approximately 56% of them present only once. The treatment was: oral pan-JAK inhibitor, 5-10 mg twice daily. The source was CD4+ T cells sorted from blood, collected at week 4, from a patient treated with tofacitinib. The receptors were gathered from a human donor with alopecia areata.

The chain uses TRBV30 and TRBJ1-3; 9 nucleotides match TRBD1. Germline V gene data show CDR1 as GTSNPN and CDR2 as SVGIG (reference sequence). J was trimmed by 0 bases and V by 3 bases; bases with no gene match: 9. The CDR3 contains 17 residues. CDR3 loop: CAWRARDRAYSGNTIYF. The CDR3 coding sequence is TGTGCCTGGAGGGCACGGGACAGGGCCTACTCTGGAAACACCATATATTTT.

The rearrangement uses TRBV6-5 and TRBJ1-5, with 8 bases identical to TRBD1. The CDR3 is 13 amino acids. The germline CDR1 and CDR2 sequences are MNHEY and SVGAGI. Germline trimming cut 4 bases from V and 6 bases from J; bases unmatched to any gene: 2. This chain's CDR3 is CASSSDRAQPQHF. DNA for the CDR3: TGTGCCAGCAGTTCGGACAGGGCTCAGCCCCAGCATTTT.

The V gene is TRBV28, the J gene TRBJ2-3; 9 bases map to TRBD2. Germline loops: CDR1 MDHEN, CDR2 SYDVKM. CDR3 length equals 16 residues. With 6 bases clipped from V and 4 bases from J, the junction kept 11 bases outside the gene matches. The CDR3 DNA sequence: TGTGCCAGCAGCCTCATTGGGACTAGCCCGCCAGATACGCAGTATTTT. This translates into CASSLIGTSPPDTQYF.

The V gene is TRBV30, the J gene TRBJ1-1, with 9 bases identical to TRBD1. The CDR3 runs to 16 residues. The V gene end was trimmed by 1 base and the J gene end by 5 bases; junction bases not matched to a gene: 11. Germline CDR1 reads GTSNPN; CDR2 reads SVGIG (reference sequence). CDR3 protein: CAWSAGTGRFVTEAFF. CDR3 nucleotide sequence: TGTGCCTGGAGTGCGGGGACAGGGCGTTTTGTAACTGAAGCTTTCTTT.

This sequence joins TRBV7-2 and TRBJ1-1; D call uncertain. The germline V gene has CDR1 SGHTA and CDR2 FQGNSA. The CDR3 has 14 amino acids. Deletions cut 1 base from V and 1 base from J, with 7 bases between. CDR3 bases: TGTGCCAGCAGCTTAGTGGCAAGGAACACTGAAGCTTTCTTT. Protein: CASSLVARNTEAFF.

This chain joins TRBV25-1 and TRBJ2-7; no firm D call. This CDR3 is 13 amino acids long. Per germline, CDR1 MGHDK and CDR2 SYGVNS. Trimming removed 2 bases at V and 2 bases at J, with 7 bases between. CDR3 DNA sequence: TGTGCCAGCAGTGAACCGCCTACCTACGAGCAGTACTTC. Its protein product is CASSEPPTYEQYF.

The rearrangement links TRBV7-2 to TRBJ1-5; TRBD1 is a possible D gene (5 bases). Germline CDR1 and CDR2: SGHTA and FQGNSA. Deletions cut 6 bases from V and 6 bases from J, with 15 bases between. The CDR3 length is 14 residues. DNA for the CDR3: TGTGCCAGCAGGAGGGACGGAAGGGGTCAGCCCCAGCATTTT. Translated, it gives CASRRDGRGQPQHF.

This clone showed up just a few times. The rearrangement joins TRBV2 to TRBJ2-5; D is unclear. Trimming cost V 6 bases and J 5 bases, with 4 bases left between them. Germline CDR1 reads SNHLY; CDR2 reads FYNNEI. The CDR3 consists of 10 residues. CDR3 residues: CASRVETQYF. The CDR3 bases are TGTGCCAGCAGGGTGGAGACCCAGTACTTC.

The genes are TRBV5-1 and TRBJ1-1; the match to TRBD1 covers 7 bases. CDR3 length: 14 amino acids. Unmatched junction bases numbered 3, after V lost 3 bases and J lost 1 base. Germline assignment: CDR1 SGHRS and CDR2 YFSETQ. In nucleotides, the CDR3 is TGCGCCAGCAGCTCCCGGACAGGGAACACTGAAGCTTTCTTT. Translated, it gives CASSSRTGNTEAFF.

This chain uses TRBV11-1 with TRBJ1-2; D remains unclear. The germline V and J ends were trimmed by 6 bases and 8 bases, with 7 bases remaining between them. The CDR3 sequence is 10 residues long. The germline V gene encodes CDR1 SGHAT and CDR2 FQDESV (reference sequence). The CDR3, as DNA: TGTGCCAGCAGGGTGGAAGGCTACACCTTC. Protein product: CASRVEGYTF.

The sample holds many counts of this clone. This chain connects TRBV2 to TRBJ2-3; 9 bases agree with TRBD2. This CDR3 spans 15 amino acids. Germline CDR1 and CDR2: SNHLY and FYNNEI. Trimming at V came to 1 base and at J to 8 bases, leaving 7 bases not matched to a gene. The CDR3 protein is CASSEVWTSASTQYF. DNA for the CDR3: TGTGCCAGCAGTGAAGTATGGACTAGCGCCAGTACGCAGTATTTT.

There are a few counts of this clone. V and J are TRBV15 and TRBJ1-1, with D possibly being TRBD1 (5 bases). Looked up from germline, CDR1 is LNHNV and CDR2 is YYDKDF (reference sequence). The length of the CDR3 is 15 residues. V lost 0 bases and J lost 1, with 9 bases in between. The CDR3 spells CATSREDRGNTEAFF. CDR3 in DNA: TGTGCCACCAGCAGAGAAGACAGAGGGAACACTGAAGCTTTCTTT.

The chain combines TRBV7-8 with TRBJ1-2, with 9 nucleotides matching TRBD1. From germline, CDR1 is SGHVS and CDR2 FQNEAQ. The CDR3 covers 18 residues. V shed 5 bases and J 4 bases; nucleotides not matched to a gene: 17. The CDR3 loop reads CASSPSPGQGALGYGYTF. The CDR3 coding sequence is TGTGCCAGCAGCCCATCCCCGGGACAGGGTGCCTTAGGCTATGGCTACACCTTC.

The CDR3 nucleotides read TGTGCCAGCAGCCCGATCTCTGGGGCCAACGTCCTGACTTTC. Protein sequence: CASSPISGANVLTF. The V call is TRBV6-6, the J call TRBJ2-6; D is unresolved. Germline lookup yields CDR1 MNHNY and CDR2 SVGAGI (reference sequence). V was clipped by 6 bases and J by 0 bases, with 6 bases between them. The CDR3 totals 14 residues.

The genes are TRBV7-9 and TRBJ1-1; no clear D gene. The CDR3 spans 13 residues. Germline CDR1 reads SEHNR; CDR2 reads FQNEAQ (reference sequence). Trimming pared 2 bases from V and 1 base from J, leaving 5 bases between. The DNA of the CDR3 is TGTGCCAGCAGCTTATTGGAGAACACTGAAGCTTTCTTT. This codes for CASSLLENTEAFF.

The chain couples TRBV29-1 to TRBJ1-1; D may be TRBD1 (6 bases). In germline, CDR1 is SQVTM, CDR2 ANQGSEA. CDR3 length: 13 amino acids. The ends were cut back, 4 bases at V and 3 bases at J, with 12 bases in the middle. Written as DNA, the CDR3 is TGCAGCGTTGTACAGGGTCAGGACACTGAAGCTTTCTTT. Translated, it gives CSVVQGQDTEAFF.

This chain connects TRBV6-1 to TRBJ2-5, with no clear D. V was shortened by 0 bases and J by 8 bases, with 25 bases between the two germline ends. Looked up from germline, CDR1 is MNHNS and CDR2 is SASEGT. The CDR3 is 18 residues long. This chain's CDR3 is CASSEANLIIDKEGTQYF. CDR3 sequence (DNA): TGTGCCAGCAGTGAAGCGAACCTCATAATAGACAAGGAAGGAACCCAGTACTTC.

The V call is TRBV30, the J call TRBJ2-7; D is unclear. In germline, CDR1 is GTSNPN, CDR2 SVGIG (reference sequence). The V end was cut by 5 bases, the J end by 12 bases, with 17 bases between. The length of the CDR3 is 11 residues. In DNA, the CDR3 is TGTGCCTGGGCAACAAGAACTGATGCGTACTTC. The encoded protein is CAWATRTDAYF.

The genes are TRBV7-2 and TRBJ2-7, with D unclear. V lost 4 bases and J lost 0, with 7 bases in between. There are 13 residues in the CDR3. From germline, CDR1 is SGHTA and CDR2 FQGNSA. The CDR3 sequence: CASSSYSSYEQYF. CDR3 in DNA: TGTGCCAGCAGCTCATATAGCTCCTACGAGCAGTACTTC.

This chain's CDR3 is CASSPSGEKLFF. The DNA of the CDR3 is TGTGCCAGCAGCCCCTCGGGCGAAAAACTGTTTTTT. The chain recombines TRBV2 with TRBJ1-4; no firm D call. The CDR3 length is 12 residues. Germline loops: CDR1 SNHLY, CDR2 FYNNEI. Trimming stripped 6 bases from V and 8 bases from J, with 10 bases between. Looking up the rest from reference TRBV2 and TRBJ1-4 gives the full variable domain: EPEVTQTPSHQVTQMGQEVILRCVPISNHLYFYWYRQILGQKVEFLVSFYNNEISEKSEIFDDQFSVERPDGSNFTLKIRSTKLEDSAMYFCASSPSGEKLFFGSGTQLSVL.

V is TRBV4-2 and J is TRBJ2-4, with D hard to call. CDR1 and CDR2 from the germline V gene are LGHNA and YNFKEQ. The V and J ends lost 5 bases and 7 bases respectively, with 12 bases between them. CDR3 size: 13 residues. The CDR3 coding sequence is TGTGCCAGCAGCTTTCGGAGCCCCAACATTCAGTACTTC. Its protein product is CASSFRSPNIQYF.